The 8 T cell receptor beta chains presented below share a single source sample, sequenced in a study of T cells after posttransplantation cyclophosphamide. Treatment was busulfan-fludarabine conditioning, a marrow graft, and cyclophosphamide on days +3 and +4. Assay: immunoSEQ multiplex PCR; the TCRdb copy retains only in-frame clones and omits some. The sample contains fewer than 12,000 clones, none of them singletons. Sequenced here: PBMCs, sampled after allogeneic stem cell transplant with posttransplant cyclophosphamide. The receptors originated from a female patient aged 35 to 55 who received an allogeneic stem cell transplant from a related donor, was CMV-positive, and had no GVHD. Some T cells may originate from the graft donor.

This clone showed up many times. This rearrangement joins TRBV19 to TRBJ2-3; TRBD2 is a possible D gene (5 bases). V lost 6 bases and J lost 3, with 10 bases in between. The CDR3 spans 13 residues. Germline V gene lookup returns CDR1 LNHDA and CDR2 SQIVND (reference sequence). In DNA, the CDR3 is TGTGCCAGTAGGGGCGGGCCGACAGATACGCAGTATTTT. Its protein product is CASRGGPTDTQYF.

The chain is built from TRBV28 and TRBJ2-5; the match to TRBD1 covers 10 bases. The germline V gene has CDR1 MDHEN and CDR2 SYDVKM. V shed 6 bases and J 6 bases; nucleotides not matched to a gene: 10. CDR3 size: 15 residues. The DNA of the CDR3 is TGTGCCAGCAGACTCCACGGGACAGGGGACAAGACCCAGTACTTC. Amino acids: CASRLHGTGDKTQYF.

The sample holds many counts of this clone. This chain joins TRBV6-5 and TRBJ2-5; possible D gene TRBD1, 5 bases. The ends were cut back, 0 bases at V and 3 bases at J, with 8 bases in the middle. CDR1 and CDR2 from the germline V gene are MNHEY and SVGAGI. CDR3 length: 14 amino acids. The CDR3 bases are TGTGCCAGCAGTTACTCATACAGGAAAGAGACCCAGTACTTC. It codes for CASSYSYRKETQYF.

This clone occurred a few times. This may be a read error: a much more frequent sequence differs by one nucleotide. The chain joins TRBV5-4 to TRBJ2-4; possible D gene TRBD2, 5 bases. The CDR3 covers 13 residues. The V end was cut by 3 bases, the J end by 8 bases, with 12 bases between. Looked up from germline, CDR1 is SGHNT and CDR2 is YYREEE (reference sequence). The CDR3 DNA reads TGTGCCAGCAGCTCCAAGGAGGCAGACATTCAGTACTTC. Its protein product is CASSSKEADIQYF.

This clone was seen repeatedly, ten times or more. The V call is TRBV7-9, the J call TRBJ2-4; TRBD2 agrees at 16 bases. V lost 3 bases, J lost 7 bases, and 3 bases stayed unmatched. Looked up from germline, CDR1 is SEHNR and CDR2 is FQNEAQ (reference sequence). The CDR3 sequence is 16 residues long. Written as DNA, the CDR3 is TGTGCCAGCAGCTTGGGACTAGCGGGAGGGTCTAACATTCAGTACTTC. Protein product: CASSLGLAGGSNIQYF.

This clone was observed many times. This chain uses TRBV19 with TRBJ2-2; 9 nucleotides agree with TRBD1. The CDR3 length is 15 residues. The V and J ends lost 1 base and 5 bases, in that order; junction bases with no gene match: 2. Germline CDR1 LNHDA, CDR2 SQIVND (reference sequence). CDR3 bases: TGTGCCAGTAGTATAGTGACAGGGGGGACCGGGGAGCTGTTTTTT. Amino acid sequence: CASSIVTGGTGELFF.

The sample holds many counts of this clone. V usage is TRBV28 and J usage is TRBJ2-1; TRBD2 agrees at 12 bases. There are 15 residues in the CDR3. Germline CDR1 and CDR2: MDHEN and SYDVKM. V lost 5 bases, J lost 2 bases, and 1 base stayed unmatched. CDR3 protein: CASSRTSGAYNEQFF. In nucleotides, the CDR3 is TGTGCCAGCAGTAGGACTAGCGGGGCCTACAATGAGCAGTTCTTC.

This clone was recorded many times. V gene TRBV29-1 combines with J gene TRBJ2-1; D not resolved. V was trimmed by 0 bases and J by 1 base, leaving 7 bases between them. The germline gives CDR1 SQVTM, CDR2 ANQGSEA. The CDR3 sequence is 14 residues long. The CDR3 sequence is CSVEDGLSYNEQFF. In DNA form, the CDR3 reads TGCAGCGTTGAAGACGGTTTATCCTACAATGAGCAGTTCTTC.